The entry that follows covers one TCR beta chain sequence. The data derive from a study of T cells in Graves' hyperthyroidism and ophthalmopathy. Uncontrolled infections, other autoimmune diseases, pregnancy or lactation led to exclusion of patients. Trimming cost V 2 bases and J 8 bases, with 19 bases left between them. The germline V gene encodes CDR1 MDHEN and CDR2 SYDVKM. The CDR3 has 17 amino acids. TCR beta CDR3 region amplification was performed from RNA transcripts. During a first-round RT-PCR of the TCR CDR3, the HTBI primer set was used. TCRdb processed the multiplex PCR reads anew with MiXCR; each CDR3 protein has one entry. The sample includes about 520,000 distinct CDR3 sequences, less than 25% of them seen just once.

The chain employs TRBV28 and TRBJ2-6; D may be TRBD1 (6 bases). This clonotype was obtained from a man between 18 and 29 years old with Graves' hyperthyroidism. The sample comprised blood. The CDR3, as DNA: TGTGCCAGCAGTTTACCAACCCACCAGCAGGGGTCCAACGTCCTGACTTTC. It codes for CASSLPTHQQGSNVLTF.